This T cell receptor beta chain comes out of a study of cytomegalovirus exposure and HLA in healthy donors (dated by TCRdb to 2015 to 2018). Concerning the study at large: An earlier analysis of a few hundred of the donors reported about 300 Gb of sequence data and about 120 million unique TCR beta sequences obtained from about 179 million T cells. An early release covering about 600 HLA-typed donors comprised about 300 gigabases of sequencing data and tens of millions of unique TCR sequences. The genetic ancestry cluster associated with self-reported Caucasian donors included 65% to 90% of the approximately 400 genotyped donors. The study aimed to test whether signatures of past pathogen exposure could be identified by cataloging public T cell receptors. The study profiled the T cell repertoires of hundreds of subjects by immunosequencing and related them to cytomegalovirus serostatus. A separate validation cohort of 100 to 150 different subjects was used in addition to the approximately 610-subject first cohort. High-throughput TCR immunosequencing, statistical association of individual TCRs with disease status, and machine learning were combined to predict cytomegalovirus infection status. A later analysis re-examined previously published TCR beta repertoires from more than 600 donors and added high-resolution HLA genotyping to investigate patterns of TCR occurrence. The later analysis used no new phenotypic data to find candidate immune exposures, relying instead on TCR beta sequences and their occurrence across donors. An earlier analysis of 587 of the donors used high-throughput TCR beta sequencing to judge whether each TCR beta V gene segment behaved as functional or pseudogenic. Donor age, sex, ethnicity and CMV serostatus were compiled alongside the repertoire data. In a later genetic analysis, genome-wide SNP genotypes for about 65% of the roughly 700 donors were used, and that subset was treated as a discovery cohort. Every discovery cohort repertoire had been produced on one sequencing platform. Class I and class II HLA loci were covered by the typing at four-digit resolution. Typing coverage varied by locus: about 620-630 donors for A, B, C, DRB1 and DQB1; roughly 500 for DQA1; over 600 for DPA1; around 450 for DPB1. About five DR-DQ haplotypes were handled as single units for association and clustering, since linkage in the cohort was strong. Among some 410 genotyped donors of the cohort, an average of about 240,000 unique TCR beta nucleotide sequences were sequenced per donor, roughly a sixth of them non-productive.

In total, about 650 healthy bone marrow donors made up the cohort. Cohort members were all nominally healthy when sampled, although unrecorded immune exposures were likely present. The donor was CMV seronegative and was included in the group of 352 seronegative cohort members. A peripheral blood sample was provided by each donor, and peripheral blood mononuclear cells were used for TCR beta sequencing. Genomic DNA extraction from the blood cell samples was performed with the Qiagen DNeasy Blood Extraction Kit. The library was prepared using the immunoSEQ multiplex PCR assay. For the multiplex PCR, a mixture combining 60 forward primers for TCR Vbeta segments and 13 reverse primers for TCR Jbeta segments was used. A multiplex PCR assay on genomic DNA amplified the CDR3 region of rearranged TCR beta genes. Amplified TCR beta libraries were sequenced as 87-base-pair reads on the Illumina HiSeq System. Per the authors' processing: A later analysis tallied 75 million to 85 million unique TCR beta chains across the 666 repertoires, and 10 million to 11 million of those chains were shared by two or more donors. A nearest-neighbor algorithm error-corrected the raw reads and collapsed the reads into unique sequences, merging closely related sequences to remove PCR and sequencing errors. Alignment of CDR3 sequences to IMGT reference sequences was used to assign V, D and J gene segments. Each retained sequence needed at least a six-nucleotide match to both a V gene segment and a J gene segment. Rearrangements were called productive when the CDR3 lacked stop codons and stayed in frame with V and J; all others were non-productive. Following IMGT convention, CDR3 was defined as the stretch from the second conserved V-encoded cysteine to the conserved J-encoded phenylalanine. The earlier analysis of about 610 of the donors excluded sequences that lacked an unambiguous match to a single V gene segment. An earlier analysis of 587 of the donors classified V segments as functional when productive rearrangements were above 56.7% and as segregating when the standard deviation between donors was above 5%. A statistical classification framework was built for diagnosing cytomegalovirus status from the catalog of TCR beta chain sequences. V and J gene assignment, in a later analysis, came from comparing TCR nucleotide sequences with IMGT/GENE-DB human TR gene sequences. A later analysis assigned CDR3 sequences and most-parsimonious VDJ recombination scenarios with the TCRdist pipeline. In a later analysis, each TCR beta chain was defined by its CDR3 amino acid sequence together with its V-gene family, and reads lacking a unique V-gene family were excluded. As a way to deal with suspected cross-contamination and a sequencing artifact, a later analysis dropped hundreds of nucleotide sequences that were highly shared and had low generation probability. A later analysis calculated a clonal expansion index for each public chain from normalized within-repertoire ranks of inferred template counts. Generation probabilities in a later analysis came from a VDJ recombination model fitted to out-of-frame rearrangements, and those results were checked against IGoR. In a later analysis, TCR-TCR, TCR-HLA and TCR-CMV co-occurrence was scored with hypergeometric tests, and a repertoire-size bias correction was applied to TCR pairs. A later analysis estimated false discovery rates by permuting HLA or CMV assignments 20 times. In a later analysis, co-occurring TCRs were grouped with DBSCAN, and TCRdist sequence similarity was added when clustering was performed within HLA-allele-positive subsets. Co-occurrence clustering excluded repertoires with fewer than 30,000 or more than 120,000 public chains, plus five with anomalous nucleotide sharing. Not all clones reach the TCRdb copy of this immuneACCESS table, which keeps in-frame sequences only. Checked studies attribute under half of the gap to unresolved V genes and leave the rest unexplained. The V and J calls and clone size were taken over from that table, and D and trimming were inferred from the DNA. Within this sample are over 200,000 clones, with about 79% of them counted one time only. 1.8% of the sample is taken by the ten largest.

The CDR3 has 14 amino acids, counting the end cysteine and phenylalanine. The only DNA kept is the CDR3, 42 bases in frame from the first base. Relative to germline, V is 2 bases shorter and J is 7 bases shorter, with 11 bases between their ends. For CDR1 and CDR2, the germline V gene lists SGHAT and FQNNGV. There are a few counts of this clone. This clone's antigen is unknown. Within one base of it there is no much larger clone, and no base qualities were kept. The paper as a whole reports these results and caveats: A few of the identified cytomegalovirus-associated TCR beta chains were confirmed in vitro to be specific for cytomegalovirus antigens. The classifier was reported to diagnose cytomegalovirus status with high specificity and sensitivity in both the original cohort and the validation cohort. The authors suggested that the approach could potentially be generalized to other disease states and immunological phenotypes. Because the 87-base-pair reads could not distinguish some IMGT-functional V segments, including TRBV6-2 and TRBV6-3, those segments were excluded. The sequencing pipeline was judged likely to have produced a cluster of highly shared sequence variants as a technical artifact. In a later analysis, 16,951 TCR beta sequences were associated with specific HLA alleles at a false discovery rate of 0.05. HLA typing was unavailable for some donors at each locus, so association tests used only the typed subset. Across donors, most TCR sequences were observed very rarely, whereas some public TCRs were present in many individuals. In a later analysis, TCR association rates were found to vary across HLA loci, with the most associated TCRs seen for DRB1 alleles and the fewest for HLA-C alleles. Sequencing depth was assumed to be roughly uniform across donors in the presence/absence analyses, though that assumption may not hold. Most CMV-associated TCR beta chains appeared to be HLA-restricted in a later analysis, and the HLA associations seemed to be driven largely by CMV exposure. An association between a missense DCLRE1C variant and V-gene and J-gene trimming of TCR beta chains was found in a later genetic analysis and replicated in an independent cohort. A later analysis found that HLA-associated TCR beta chains were more clonally expanded and had lower generation probabilities than equally common non-associated chains. According to a later genetic analysis, donors in an Asian-associated ancestry cluster had fewer N-insertions in productive TCRs than the approximately 610-donor mean. Linkage disequilibrium might explain the correlated functional status among segregating V segments, but an unknown experimental factor could not be ruled out. A further reported finding was that TCR beta sequences accurately predicted the HLA-A and HLA-B alleles for most subjects in the first cohort. Only TCR beta chains were sequenced in this cohort, and the absence of alpha or paired-chain data limited detectable features. In the study, about 150 TCR beta chains were listed as associated with cytomegalovirus. When HLA alleles, especially DR and DQ, strongly co-occurred, attributing TCR associations to individual alleles was difficult. For the cohort, immune exposure information was limited to CMV serostatus. In an earlier analysis of some 500 of the donors, most TCR beta V segments appeared in productive rearrangements about 90% or about 30% of the time, broadly matching IMGT annotations. In a later analysis, several top co-occurrence clusters were reported to appear linked to parvovirus B19, influenza, CMV and Epstein-Barr virus. Fewer than 20 rarely observed V segments, including chromosome 9 orphons, were excluded from the earlier analysis of about 500 of the donors because counts were too low.

The TCR comes from a male donor in good health and CMV-seronegative. Sequencing was performed on PBMCs. The chain links TRBV11-2 with TRBJ2-2, with TRBD2 tentatively as D gene (6 bases match). The nucleotides read TGTGCCAGCAGCTTAAGTTACGGGGGCGGGGAGCTGTTTTTT. Its coded protein is CASSLSYGGGELFF.